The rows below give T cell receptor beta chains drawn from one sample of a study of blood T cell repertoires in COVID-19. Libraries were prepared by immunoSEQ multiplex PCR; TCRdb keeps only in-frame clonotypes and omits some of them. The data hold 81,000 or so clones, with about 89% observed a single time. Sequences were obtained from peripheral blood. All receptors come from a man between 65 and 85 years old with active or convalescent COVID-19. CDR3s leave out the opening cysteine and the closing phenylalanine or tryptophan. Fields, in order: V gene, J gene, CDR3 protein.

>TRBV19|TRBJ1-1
ASSTKGRGTEAF
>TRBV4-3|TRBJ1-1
ASSQDRYDRHNTEAF
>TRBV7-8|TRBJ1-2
ASSLGYRNGYT
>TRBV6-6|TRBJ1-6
ASFIGGAPKNSPLH
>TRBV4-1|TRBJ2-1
ASSLDRGNEQF
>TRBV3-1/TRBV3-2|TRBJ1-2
ASSRMEVKLSGGYT
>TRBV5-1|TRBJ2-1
ASSLDQRIAGYNEQF
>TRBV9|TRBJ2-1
ASSVLGGSSYNEQF
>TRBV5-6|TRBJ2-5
ASSLFGARLAPQETQY
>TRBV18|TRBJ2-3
ASSPGTASDTQY
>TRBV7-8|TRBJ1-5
ASSPISNQPQH